Detailed here is one T cell receptor beta chain. The CDR3 spans 12 residues. V was clipped by 3 bases and J by 3 bases; unmatched bases: 1. The germline gives CDR1 DFQATT, CDR2 SNEGSKA (reference sequence). Original analysis: Estimates of nucleated cell counts were drawn from the amplification of reference gene primers. Assay: immunoSEQ multiplex PCR; the TCRdb copy retains only in-frame clones and omits some. The DNA was the basis for D and trimming; V, J and clone size are from that table. The sample lists a few hundred thousand clones, around 84% occurring once. These data are taken from a study of blood T cell repertoires in COVID-19. Study-level information: Samples representing acute and convalescent COVID-19 were sourced from the United States, Italy and Spain. Nucleic acid was either cDNA or gDNA, and it came from T cells, B-cell-depleted T cells, or PBMCs.

This sequence joins TRBV20-1 and TRBJ2-7; the match to TRBD1 covers 8 bases. This sequence was found in a man aged 55-75 years with acute or convalescent COVID-19. The sample consisted of peripheral blood. The DNA of the CDR3 is TGCAGTGCTAGTGGACAGGGCTACGAGCAGTACTTC. This translates into CSASGQGYEQYF.